Each of the 6 T cell receptor beta chains below was sequenced from the same sample in a study of T-cell reconstitution after alpha-beta-depleted transplantation in children. The authors prepared the TCRbeta library with unique molecular identifiers. One entry per CDR3 protein, called by TCRdb with MiXCR from the PCR reads. This sample has approximately 210,000 distinct CDR3 sequences, with roughly 15% found just once. Sequences were derived from PBMCs, mostly from graft donor cells, sampled 360 days after TCRalphabeta/CD19-depleted stem cell transplant. These receptors originate from a male patient between 2 and 10 years old who had a stem cell transplant for acute lymphoblastic leukemia, so the T cells may come from the graft donor.

V is TRBV11-2 and J is TRBJ1-2, with unresolved D. V lost 5 bases to trimming and J lost 2 bases, with 12 bases between them. Germline CDR1 is SGHAT and CDR2 is FQNNGV. The CDR3 totals 14 residues. This CDR3 is CASSPVGENYGYTF. DNA of the CDR3: TGTGCCAGCAGCCCAGTAGGCGAGAACTATGGCTACACCTTC.

A few counts support this clonotype. Here the CDR3 DNA reads TGTGCCAGCAGCAAGGGGGCGACTGAGCAGTTCTTC. This codes for CASSKGATEQFF. The chain recombines TRBV7-6 with TRBJ2-1; 7 positions match TRBD1. The trim removed 5 bases at V and 9 bases at J, leaving 4 bases unmatched. Germline CDR1 is SGHVS and CDR2 is FNYEAQ. This CDR3 comprises 12 residues.

This clonotype was counted a few times. The chain links TRBV6-5 to TRBJ2-7; 7 bases line up with TRBD2. In germline, CDR1 is MNHEY, CDR2 SVGAGI. V shed 2 bases and J 2 bases; nucleotides not matched to a gene: 6. The CDR3 is made up of 15 amino acids. The CDR3 loop reads CASSYGTGGAYEQYF. The CDR3 nucleotides read TGTGCCAGCAGTTACGGGACGGGGGGTGCCTACGAGCAGTACTTC.

Only a few counts were recorded for this clonotype. This chain links TRBV12-3 or TRBV12-4 with TRBJ2-7; D not certain. CDR3 length: 14 residues. V shed 6 bases and J shed 3 bases, with 15 bases lying between them. Here the CDR3 reads CASSRRPPGYEQYF. In nucleotides, the CDR3 is TGTGCCAGCAGCCGGAGACCGCCCGGCTACGAGCAGTACTTC.

The chain couples TRBV5-1 to TRBJ1-1; 10 nucleotides agree with TRBD1. The CDR3 has 15 residues. CDR1 and CDR2 from the germline V gene are SGHRS and YFSETQ. Losses at the gene ends were 4 bases for V and 1 base for J; bases not matched to a gene: 4. For the CDR3, the DNA is TGCGCCAGCAGCGCGAGACAGGGGGCGAACACTGAAGCTTTCTTT. Amino acid sequence: CASSARQGANTEAFF.

About this clonotype: An end of the junction does not agree with germline; a read error may underlie this. The chain links TRBV6-2 or TRBV6-3 to TRBJ2-1; D unresolved. The CDR3 extends over 15 amino acids. Germline V CDR1 and CDR2: MNHEY, SVGEGT. CDR3 nucleotide sequence: TGTGCCAGCAGTTACAAGCCGGCTTCTTACAATGAGGAGTTCTTC. This gives the protein CASSYKPASYNEEFF.